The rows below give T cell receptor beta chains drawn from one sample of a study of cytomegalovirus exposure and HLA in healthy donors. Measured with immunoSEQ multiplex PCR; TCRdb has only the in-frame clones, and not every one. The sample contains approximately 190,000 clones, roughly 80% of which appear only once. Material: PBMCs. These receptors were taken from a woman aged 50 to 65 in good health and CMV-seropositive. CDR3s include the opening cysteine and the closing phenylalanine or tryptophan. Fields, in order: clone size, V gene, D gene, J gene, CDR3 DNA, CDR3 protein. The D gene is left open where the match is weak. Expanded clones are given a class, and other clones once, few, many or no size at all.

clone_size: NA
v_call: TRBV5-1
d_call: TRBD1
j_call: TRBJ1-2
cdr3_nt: TGCGCCAGCAGCGCAATGACAGGGGCTGCTGGCTACACCTTC
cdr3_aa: CASSAMTGAAGYTF

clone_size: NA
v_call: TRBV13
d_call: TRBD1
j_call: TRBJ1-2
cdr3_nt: TGTGCCAGCAGCCGGACAGGGCCGTTGGGGTATGGCTACACCTTC
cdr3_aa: CASSRTGPLGYGYTF

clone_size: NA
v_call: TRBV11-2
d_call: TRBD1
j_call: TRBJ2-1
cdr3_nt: TGTGCCAGCAGCTCACAGGGGGATGAGCAGTTCTTC
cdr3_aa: CASSSQGDEQFF

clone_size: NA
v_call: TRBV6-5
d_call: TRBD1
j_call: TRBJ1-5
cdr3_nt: TGTGCCACCTACCAGGGGGGAAATCAGCCCCAGCATTTT
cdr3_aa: CATYQGGNQPQHF

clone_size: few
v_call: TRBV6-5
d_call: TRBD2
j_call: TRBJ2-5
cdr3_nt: TGTGCCAGCTCTATCGGGGGGAGGGAGACCCAGTACTTC
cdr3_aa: CASSIGGRETQYF

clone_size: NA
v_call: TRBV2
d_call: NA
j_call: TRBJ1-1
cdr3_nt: TGTGCCAGCAGAAAAGAGGGAGCTGAAGCTTTCTTT
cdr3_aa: CASRKEGAEAFF

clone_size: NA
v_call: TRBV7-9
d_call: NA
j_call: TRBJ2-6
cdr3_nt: TGTGCCAGCAGCTTAGAATCTCCCTCTGGGGCCAACGTCCTGACTTTC
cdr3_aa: CASSLESPSGANVLTF

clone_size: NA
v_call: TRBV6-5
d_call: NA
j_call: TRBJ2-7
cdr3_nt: TGTGCCAGCAGTTACAGCATCTACGAGCAGTACTTC
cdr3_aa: CASSYSIYEQYF

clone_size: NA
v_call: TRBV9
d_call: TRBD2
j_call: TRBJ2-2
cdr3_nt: TGTGCCAGCAGCGTAGTTAGCGGGGGGGCCGGGACCGGGGAGCTGTTTTTT
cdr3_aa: CASSVVSGGAGTGELFF

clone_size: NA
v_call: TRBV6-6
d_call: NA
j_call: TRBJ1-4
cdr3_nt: TGTGCCAGCAGTTACCACCAGGGTGGTGAAAAACTGTTTTTT
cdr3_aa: CASSYHQGGEKLFF

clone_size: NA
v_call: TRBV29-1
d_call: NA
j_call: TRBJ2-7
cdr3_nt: TGCAGCGTTGAATTTCTAGGGACACTAAACTTC
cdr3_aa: CSVEFLGTLNF

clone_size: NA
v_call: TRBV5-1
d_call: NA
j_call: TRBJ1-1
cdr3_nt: TGCGCCAGCAGGAGGGACTCGGTGCAGAACACTGAAGCTTTCTTT
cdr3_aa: CASRRDSVQNTEAFF

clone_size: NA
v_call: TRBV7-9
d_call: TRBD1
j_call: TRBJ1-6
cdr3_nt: TGTTCCAGCAGCTCCCAGGACAGGAATTCACCCCTCCACTTT
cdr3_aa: CSSSSQDRNSPLHF

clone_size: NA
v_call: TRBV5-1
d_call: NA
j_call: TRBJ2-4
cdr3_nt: TGCGCCAGCAGCTTGGGACAGGCCAAAAACATTCAGTACTTC
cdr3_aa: CASSLGQAKNIQYF

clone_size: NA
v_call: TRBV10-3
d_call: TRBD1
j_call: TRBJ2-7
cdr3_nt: TGTGCCATCAGTGAGGACCGGGACAGCTCCTACGAGCAGTACTTC
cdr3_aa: CAISEDRDSSYEQYF

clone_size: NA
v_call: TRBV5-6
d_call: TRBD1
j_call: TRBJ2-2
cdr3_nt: TGTGCCAGCAGTTGGGACAGGTGGTCCGGGGAGCTGTTTTTT
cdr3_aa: CASSWDRWSGELFF

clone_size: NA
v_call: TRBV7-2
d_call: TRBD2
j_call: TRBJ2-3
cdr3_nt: TGTGCCAGCAGCTTAGGGGGGGGTCGCACAGATACGCAGTATTTT
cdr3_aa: CASSLGGGRTDTQYF

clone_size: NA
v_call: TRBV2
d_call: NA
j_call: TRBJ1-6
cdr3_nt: TGTGCCAGCAGCCAGGGTAAAATAGATAATTCACCCCTCCACTTT
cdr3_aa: CASSQGKIDNSPLHF

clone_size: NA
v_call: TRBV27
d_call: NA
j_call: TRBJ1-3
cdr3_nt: TGTGCCAGCAGTTTACGGAGCTCTGGAAACACCATATATTTT
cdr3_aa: CASSLRSSGNTIYF

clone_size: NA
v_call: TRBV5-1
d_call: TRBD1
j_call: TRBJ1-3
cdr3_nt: TGCGCCAGCAGCACTTCAGGGGGCGACGGAAACACCATATATTTT
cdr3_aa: CASSTSGGDGNTIYF

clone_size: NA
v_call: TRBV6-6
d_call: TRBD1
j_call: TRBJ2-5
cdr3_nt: TGTGCCAGCAGTAGACAGGGCCAGATGCCCCAGTACTTC
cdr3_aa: CASSRQGQMPQYF

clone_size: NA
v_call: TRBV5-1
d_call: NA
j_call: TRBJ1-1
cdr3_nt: TGCGCCAGCAGCACGGGACAACTGAACACTGAAGCTTTCTTT
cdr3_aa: CASSTGQLNTEAFF

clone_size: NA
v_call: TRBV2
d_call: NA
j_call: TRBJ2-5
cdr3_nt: TGTGCCAGCAGTAAACTGGACAGTAACCAAGAGACCCAGTACTTC
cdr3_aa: CASSKLDSNQETQYF

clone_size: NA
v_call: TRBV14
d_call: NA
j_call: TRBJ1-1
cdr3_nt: TGTGCCAGCAGCCCCCAGGGGCCGAACACTGAAGCTTTCTTT
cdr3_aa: CASSPQGPNTEAFF

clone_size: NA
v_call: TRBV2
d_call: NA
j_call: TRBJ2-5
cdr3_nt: TGTGCCAGCAGACGATTAGCGGAAGAGACCCAGTACTTC
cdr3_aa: CASRRLAEETQYF

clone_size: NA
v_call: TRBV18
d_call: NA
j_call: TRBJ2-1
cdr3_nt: TGTGCCAGCTCACCGGGACAAAGCTCCTACAATGAGCAGTTCTTC
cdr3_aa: CASSPGQSSYNEQFF

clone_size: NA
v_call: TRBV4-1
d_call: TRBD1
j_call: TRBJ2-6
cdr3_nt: TGCGCCAGCAGCCTCCAGTCCCGGGACAGGACTGGGGCCAACGTCCTGACTTTC
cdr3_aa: CASSLQSRDRTGANVLTF

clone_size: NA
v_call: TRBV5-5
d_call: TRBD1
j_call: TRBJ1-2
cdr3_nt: TGTGCCAGCAGCTTGTTAGGGGGCGCTGGGGGTTATGGCTACACCTTC
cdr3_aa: CASSLLGGAGGYGYTF

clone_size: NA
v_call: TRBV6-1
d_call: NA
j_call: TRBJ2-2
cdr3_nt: TGTGCCAGCAGGAACTCAGGGGTGGGCGGGGAGCTGTTTTTT
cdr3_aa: CASRNSGVGGELFF

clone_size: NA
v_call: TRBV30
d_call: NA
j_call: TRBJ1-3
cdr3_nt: TGTGCCTGGACGGACTTATTCTCTGGAAACACCATATATTTT
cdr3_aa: CAWTDLFSGNTIYF

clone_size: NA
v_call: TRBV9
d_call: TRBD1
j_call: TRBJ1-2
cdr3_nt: TGTGCCAGCAGCGTAGCAGGGGGCGACTATGGCTACACCTTC
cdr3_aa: CASSVAGGDYGYTF

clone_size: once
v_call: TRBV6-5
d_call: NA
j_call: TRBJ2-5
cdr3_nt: TGTGCCAGCAGTCCGACTAGAACGGAGACCCAGTACTTC
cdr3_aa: CASSPTRTETQYF

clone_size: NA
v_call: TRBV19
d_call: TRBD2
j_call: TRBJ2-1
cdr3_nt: TGTGCCAGTAGTGCCTCCGGGAGGGAGGGGTTGTACAATGAGCAGTTCTTC
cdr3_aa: CASSASGREGLYNEQFF

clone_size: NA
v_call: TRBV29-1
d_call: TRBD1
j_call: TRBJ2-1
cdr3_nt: TGCAGCGTTGAGACAGGGACCTCCTACAATGAGCAGTTCTTC
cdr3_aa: CSVETGTSYNEQFF

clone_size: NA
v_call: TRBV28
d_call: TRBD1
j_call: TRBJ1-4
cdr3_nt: TGTGCCAGCACCTCCTCAGGGGGCGGGAATGAAAAACTGTTTTTT
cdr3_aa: CASTSSGGGNEKLFF

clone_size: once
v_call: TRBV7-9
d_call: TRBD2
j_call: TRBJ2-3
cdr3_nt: TGTGCCAGCAGCCCGACTAGCGGGGGGATAGATACGCAGTATTTT
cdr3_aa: CASSPTSGGIDTQYF

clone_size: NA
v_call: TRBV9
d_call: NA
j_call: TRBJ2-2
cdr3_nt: TGTGCCAGCAGCCCCAGGTGGGGGGTGGACGGGGAGCTGTTTTTT
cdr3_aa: CASSPRWGVDGELFF

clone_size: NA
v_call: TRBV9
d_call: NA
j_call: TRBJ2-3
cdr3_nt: TGTGCCAGCTCGAGGGCGGCTCAAAGCACAGATACGCAGTATTTT
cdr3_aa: CASSRAAQSTDTQYF

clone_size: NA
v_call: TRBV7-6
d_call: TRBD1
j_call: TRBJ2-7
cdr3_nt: TGTGCCAGCAGCGACACAGGGGGTTCCCACTACGAGCAGTACTTC
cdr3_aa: CASSDTGGSHYEQYF

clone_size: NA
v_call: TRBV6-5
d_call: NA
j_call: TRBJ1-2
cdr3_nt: TGTGCCAGCAGTTACGGGGGCCGGAACTATGGCTACACCTTC
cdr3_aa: CASSYGGRNYGYTF

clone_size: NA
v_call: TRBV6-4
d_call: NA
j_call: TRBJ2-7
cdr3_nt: TGTGCCAGCAGTGACTCTGGCAGGGCCCCCTACGAGCAGTACTTC
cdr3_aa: CASSDSGRAPYEQYF

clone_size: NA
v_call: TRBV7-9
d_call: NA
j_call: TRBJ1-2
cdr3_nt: TGTGCCAGCAGCGACGTCGTTCAGGGTGGTGGCTACACCTTC
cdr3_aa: CASSDVVQGGGYTF

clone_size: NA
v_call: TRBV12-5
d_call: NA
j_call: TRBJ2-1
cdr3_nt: TGTGCTAGTGGTTTGGGGCTGGGGGGTTCCTACAATGAGCAGTTCTTC
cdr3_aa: CASGLGLGGSYNEQFF

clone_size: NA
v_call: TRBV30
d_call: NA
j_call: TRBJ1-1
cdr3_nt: TGTGCCTGGGAACCGGGCACTGAAGCTTTCTTT
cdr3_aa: CAWEPGTEAFF

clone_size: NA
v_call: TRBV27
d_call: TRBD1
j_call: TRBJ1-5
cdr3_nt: TGTGCCAGCAGCCGCGACAGGGCGGAGCCCCAGCATTTT
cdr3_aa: CASSRDRAEPQHF

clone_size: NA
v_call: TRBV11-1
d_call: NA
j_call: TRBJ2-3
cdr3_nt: TGTGCCAGCAGCTTCCCGGTTGTAGAGGATACGCAGTATTTT
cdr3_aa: CASSFPVVEDTQYF

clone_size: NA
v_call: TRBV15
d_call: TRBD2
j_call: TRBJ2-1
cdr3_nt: TGTGCCACCAGCAGACCTAGCGGGGGGGCCTACAATGAGCAGTTCTTC
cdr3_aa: CATSRPSGGAYNEQFF

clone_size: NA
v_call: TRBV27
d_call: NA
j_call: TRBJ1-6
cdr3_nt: TGTGCCAGCAGTTATCAGGGGCCGAATTCACCCCTCCACTTT
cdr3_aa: CASSYQGPNSPLHF

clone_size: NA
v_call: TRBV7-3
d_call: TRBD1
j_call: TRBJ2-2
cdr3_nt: TGTGCCAGCAGTCGTGACAGGGTGACTAACACCGGGGAGCTGTTTTTT
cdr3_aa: CASSRDRVTNTGELFF

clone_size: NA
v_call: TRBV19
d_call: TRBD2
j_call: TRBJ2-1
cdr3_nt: TGTGCCAGTAGTCGGCTAGCGGGTGTATCCTACAATGAGCAGTTCTTC
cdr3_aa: CASSRLAGVSYNEQFF